This T cell receptor (beta chain) was obtained from a study of T cell responses to AZD1222 COVID-19 vaccine. TCRdb's table, derived via immunoSEQ multiplex PCR, lists solely in-frame clones and lacks some. The sample has tens of thousands of clones; around 81% are singletons. Losses at the gene ends were 0 bases for V and 6 bases for J; bases not matched to a gene: 6. Germline CDR1 and CDR2: SEHNR and FQNEAQ (reference sequence). This CDR3 has 16 residues. This TCR was sampled from an adult who received the AZD1222 COVID-19 vaccine. The sample here was peripheral blood, taken 28 days after the second AZD1222 dose. The V call is TRBV7-9, the J call TRBJ2-1; 9 bases map to TRBD2. The CDR3 region is CASSLAPGLARNEQFF. DNA for the CDR3: TGTGCCAGCAGCTTAGCTCCGGGACTAGCTCGCAATGAGCAGTTCTTC. Full variable domain (missing parts from reference TRBV7-9 and TRBJ2-1): DTGVSQNPRHKITKRGQNVTFRCDPISEHNRLYWYRQTLGQGPEFLTYFQNEAQLEKSRLLSDRFSAERPKGSFSTLEIQRTEQGDSAMYLCASSLAPGLARNEQFFGPGTRLTVL.